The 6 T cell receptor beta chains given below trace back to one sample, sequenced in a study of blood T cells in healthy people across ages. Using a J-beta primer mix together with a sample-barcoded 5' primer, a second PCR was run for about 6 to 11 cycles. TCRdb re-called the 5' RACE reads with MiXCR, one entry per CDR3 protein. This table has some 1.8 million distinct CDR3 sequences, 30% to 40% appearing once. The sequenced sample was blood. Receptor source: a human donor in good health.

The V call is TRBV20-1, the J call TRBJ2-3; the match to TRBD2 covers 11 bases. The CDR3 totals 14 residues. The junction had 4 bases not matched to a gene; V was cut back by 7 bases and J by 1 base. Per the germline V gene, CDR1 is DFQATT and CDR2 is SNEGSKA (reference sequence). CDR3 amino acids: CSVVLAGGTDTQYF. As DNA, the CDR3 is TGCAGTGTTGTACTAGCGGGGGGCACAGATACGCAGTATTTT.

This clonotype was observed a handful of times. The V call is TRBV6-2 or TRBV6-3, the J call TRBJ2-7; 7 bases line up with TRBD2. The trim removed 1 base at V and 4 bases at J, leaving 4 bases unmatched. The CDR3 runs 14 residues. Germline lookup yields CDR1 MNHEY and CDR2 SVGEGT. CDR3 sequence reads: CASSYYRGDYEQYF. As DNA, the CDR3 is TGTGCCAGCAGTTACTACCGGGGGGATTACGAGCAGTACTTC.

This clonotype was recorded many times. The DNA of the CDR3 is TGCAGTGCTAGAAGCGAGGGTGTTCAGGGGGCTTACTATGGCTACACCTTC. As protein: CSARSEGVQGAYYGYTF. The chain is built from TRBV20-1 and TRBJ1-2, with 8 nucleotides matching TRBD1. V dropped 2 bases and J dropped 3; count of bases not matched to a gene: 14. This CDR3 has 17 amino acids. Germline loops: CDR1 DFQATT, CDR2 SNEGSKA (reference sequence).

The CDR3 DNA sequence: TGTGCCAGCAGTTTATCAGGGGGCGAATCCCTCCACTTT. This translates into CASSLSGGESLHF. The J gene is TRBJ1-6, the V gene TRBV28; 8 bases fit TRBD1. J gave up 14 bases and V 1 base, and 4 bases lay outside the gene matches. CDR3 length: 13 amino acids. The germline gives CDR1 MDHEN, CDR2 SYDVKM.

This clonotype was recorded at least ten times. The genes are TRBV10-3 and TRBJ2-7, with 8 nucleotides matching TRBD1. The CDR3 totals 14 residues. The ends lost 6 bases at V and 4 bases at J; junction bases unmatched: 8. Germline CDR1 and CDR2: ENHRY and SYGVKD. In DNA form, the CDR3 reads TGTGCCATCAGGGTGGACAGGGCCGCATACGAGCAGTACTTC. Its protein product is CAIRVDRAAYEQYF.

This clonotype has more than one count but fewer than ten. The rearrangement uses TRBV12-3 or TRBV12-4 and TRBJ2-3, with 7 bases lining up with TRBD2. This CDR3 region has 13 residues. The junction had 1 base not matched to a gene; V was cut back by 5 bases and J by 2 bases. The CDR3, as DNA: TGTGCCAGCAGTGGGGACTACACAGATACGCAGTATTTT. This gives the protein CASSGDYTDTQYF.